The TCR beta chain under discussion was sequenced for a study of T-cell reconstitution after alpha-beta-depleted transplantation in children. Unique molecular identifiers were incorporated during preparation of the TCRbeta library. TCRdb re-derived calls from the PCR reads in MiXCR, one entry per CDR3 protein. The sample has some 640,000 distinct CDR3 sequences, about 15% seen once. Many counts were recorded for this clonotype. The CDR3 is 13 residues long. Germline V gene sequence: CDR1 DFQATT, CDR2 SNEGSKA (reference sequence). Trimming cost V 2 bases and J 9 bases, with 14 bases left between them. This receptor was obtained from a human donor who donated a stem cell graft to a child with acute myeloid leukemia. The specimen comprised PBMCs from the stem cell graft donor, sampled from the stem cell graft. The chain employs TRBV20-1 and TRBJ1-5; no clear D gene. CDR3 in amino acids: CSARSDMPGPQHF. CDR3 DNA: TGCAGTGCTAGATCCGACATGCCGGGGCCCCAGCATTTT.